This T cell receptor (beta chain) was retrieved from a study of OX40 agonist ivuxolimab in advanced cancers. For the wider study: Ivuxolimab, which targeted the costimulatory receptor OX40 (CD134), was an agonistic, fully human IgG2 monoclonal antibody. A male proportion of around 80% and a mean age of roughly 58 years, ranging from about 20 to 85, were recorded for the dose-escalation cohort. Prior anti-PD-1, anti-PD-L1 or anti-CTLA-4 therapy was permitted, and checkpoint inhibitors had been received by under 50% of dose-escalation patients. The paper covers the monotherapy dose-escalation part of the phase I ivuxolimab trial, which included N = 52 patients. The point of sequencing TCRbeta in the periphery was to test whether ivuxolimab changed TCR sequence diversity and drove clonal T-cell expansion. Among the approximately 54 dose-escalation patients, 19 had hepatocellular carcinoma, approximately 15 melanoma, 9 renal cell carcinoma and 9 head and neck cancer. Intravenous ivuxolimab was administered to patients every 2 weeks at six dose levels: 0.01, 0.1, 0.3, 1.5, 3 and 10 mg/kg. Three dose-escalation patients achieved partial responses, one with hepatocellular carcinoma and two with cutaneous melanoma.

Notes on this clone: It has no known antigen specificity. Nothing much larger sits one base from this clone, and base qualities are not available.

Patients with a history of autoimmune disease or receiving systemic immunosuppression were excluded from the trial. Peripheral blood for TCR sequencing was drawn from every dose cohort at baseline, at cycle 4 day 1 and at cycle 7 day 1. Samples came from an open-label, multicenter, first-in-human phase I dose-escalation trial of ivuxolimab. Adults with locally advanced or metastatic melanoma, renal cell carcinoma, hepatocellular carcinoma or head and neck squamous cell carcinoma were enrolled in the trial. Before TCR sequencing, CD4+ T cells and CD8+ T cells were sorted from peripheral blood as separate populations. Genomic DNA was extracted from sorted cells for sequencing of the TCRbeta CDR3 region. The immunoSEQ Assay was used for sequencing of TCRbeta CDR3 regions. This immuneACCESS table, as held by TCRdb, lists in-frame sequences with V and J called but not all clones. Of the missing ones, under half trace to an unresolved V gene in checked studies; the others have no known cause. Within this sample are over 55,000 clones, with approximately 89% of them counted one time only. The ten largest clones capture about 0.95% of the sample.

The CDR1 and CDR2 encoded by the germline V gene are SGHDT and YYEEEE. Counted from cysteine to phenylalanine, this CDR3 has 17 amino acids. Solely the CDR3 DNA is kept, with 51 bases framed from the first base. Unmatched junction bases come to 11, with V trimmed by 4 bases and J by 4 bases. Summary of the overall study and its limitations: Which antigens the clonally expanded peripheral T cells were specific for was not determined. On average, CD8+ T cells showed more expanded clones than CD4+ T cells after ivuxolimab. In partial responders in the 0.1-3.0 mg/kg groups, normalized peripheral clonal expansion was found to be among the lowest, especially among CD8+ T cells. Clonal expansion of both CD4+ and CD8+ blood T cells was observed from baseline to week 6 at doses 0.1 to 3.0 mg/kg. Low levels of normalized T-cell clonal expansion were also seen in some patients who did not respond.

The sample was CD4+ or CD8+ T cells sorted from blood, taken in a trial of the OX40 agonist ivuxolimab. The TCR comes from an adult with an advanced solid tumor such as melanoma, head and neck, liver or kidney cancer. In this chain, TRBV5-6 is recombined with TRBJ1-3, with 10 junctional bases fitting TRBD1. CDR3 sequence: CASSPGTGDLWGNTIYF. The DNA sequence is as follows: TGTGCCAGCAGCCCCGGGACAGGGGATTTGTGGGGAAACACCATATATTTT.